The clone carrying this TCR beta chain has a handful of counts. The record originates from a study of blood T cell repertoires in COVID-19. The repertoire was sequenced with immunoSEQ multiplex PCR; TCRdb's copy has only in-frame clones and lacks some. The sample includes 250,000 to 300,000 clones, around nine tenths seen only once; the top ten take approximately 2%. This sequence originates from a woman aged 55-69 years who had recovered from COVID-19. The sample taken for sequencing was PBMCs or T cells enriched from blood (not recorded which).

The CDR3 region has the DNA TGTGCCAGCAGCTTGAGGGACAGAGAGATCTATGGCTACACCTTC. This encodes CASSLRDREIYGYTF. V and J are TRBV5-6 and TRBJ1-2; 7 nucleotides align to TRBD1. J lost 4 bases, V lost 1 base, and 7 bases had no gene match. The CDR3 has 15 amino acids. Per germline, CDR1 SGHDT and CDR2 YYEEEE. Using reference TRBV5-6 and TRBJ1-2 for the parts outside the CDR3, the full variable domain is DAGVTQSPTHLIKTRGQQVTLRCSPKSGHDTVSWYQQALGQGPQFIFQYYEEEERQRGNFPDRFSGHQFPNYSSELNVNALLLGDSALYLCASSLRDREIYGYTFGSGTRLTVV.